The TCR beta chain under discussion was sequenced for a study of shared clonotypes between healthy human individuals. General study results and limits: The study sampled only blood, and tissue repertoires likely differ.

Measured with immunoSEQ multiplex PCR; TCRdb has only the in-frame clones, and not every one. The sample gives millions of clones, approximately 90% of which show up once; around 0.14% is in the top ten. The donor population consisted of healthy HIV-negative adults with no recent acute infections or vaccinations. Every donor, a Caucasian adult, lived in Nashville, Tennessee. With regard to this clone: The antigen remains unidentified.

Input material: naive CD4+ T cells sorted from blood. Subset defined: CD45RA+ positively selected. The TCR originated in a man younger than 35 in good health.

This CDR3 is CASSVGQSYAGEQYF. CDR3 DNA sequence: TGTGCCAGCAGCGTAGGACAGTCCTACGCCGGCGAGCAGTACTTC. The V gene is TRBV7-8, the J gene TRBJ2-7, with D tentatively TRBD1 (6 bases). The length of the CDR3 is 15 residues. The V gene lost 5 bases and the J gene lost 6 bases, with 20 bases spanning the gap. Looked up from germline, CDR1 is SGHVS and CDR2 is FQNEAQ.